A selection of T cell receptor beta chains follows, all from one sample in a study of monozygotic twins with inflammatory bowel disease. TCRdb reanalyzed the 5' RACE reads, giving one entry per CDR3 protein sequence and no DNA. The sample data list 85,000 to 110,000 distinct CDR3 sequences. Sequencing input: blood. These receptors came from a human donor with ulcerative colitis or Crohn's disease, or a healthy co-twin of an affected twin (not recorded which). The CDR3 runs from the conserved cysteine through the conserved F or W. Each record gives: J gene, V gene, CDR3 protein.

J gene: TRBJ2-3
V gene: TRBV20-1
CDR3 protein: CSARDVPDTQYF

J gene: TRBJ2-1
V gene: TRBV7-2
CDR3 protein: CASSLMPGSYNEQFF

J gene: TRBJ2-1
V gene: TRBV12-3/TRBV12-4
CDR3 protein: CASSRGLAAYNEQFF

J gene: TRBJ1-2
V gene: TRBV12-3/TRBV12-4
CDR3 protein: CASSLVPSGAANYGYTF

J gene: TRBJ1-6
V gene: TRBV19
CDR3 protein: CASKSGSSYNSPLHF

J gene: TRBJ2-1
V gene: TRBV13
CDR3 protein: CASSMTSSVNEQFF

J gene: TRBJ2-5
V gene: TRBV7-9
CDR3 protein: CASSVRSGGAFETQYF

J gene: TRBJ1-5
V gene: TRBV7-2
CDR3 protein: CASSLKGSIQPQHF

J gene: TRBJ2-7
V gene: TRBV20-1
CDR3 protein: CSARTSGGRSYEQYF

J gene: TRBJ2-7
V gene: TRBV27
CDR3 protein: CASSFIRSYEQYF

J gene: TRBJ1-5
V gene: TRBV24-1
CDR3 protein: CATSQGSGPQHF

J gene: TRBJ2-5
V gene: TRBV7-2
CDR3 protein: CASSLGQGQETQYF

J gene: TRBJ2-7
V gene: TRBV18
CDR3 protein: CASSPGKVQGGSYEQYF